This T cell receptor (beta chain) was recovered during a study of blood T cell repertoires in COVID-19. Study background: T cells, B-cell-depleted T cells, or PBMCs supplied cDNA or gDNA.

In the case of this clone: This sample also contains other DNA sequences that code for the same CDR3.

This table comes from immunoSEQ multiplex PCR, and its TCRdb copy is limited to in-frame clones, with some not included. The data show approximately 140,000 clones, 60% to 85% seen once. This CDR3 region has 15 residues. The germline CDR1 and CDR2 sequences are SGHTA and FQGNSA. V dropped 3 bases and J dropped 0 bases, with 9 bases sitting between them. The rearrangement links TRBV7-2 to TRBJ1-3; perhaps TRBD1 as D (5 bases). Sequenced: peripheral blood. This receptor was obtained from a man between 50 and 59 years old with acute or convalescent COVID-19. CDR3 protein: CASSFGQGSGNTIYF. CDR3 coding DNA: TGTGCCAGCAGCTTCGGGCAGGGCTCTGGAAACACCATATATTTT.